A selection of T cell receptor beta chains follows, all from one sample in a study of identical twins. Using its own MiXCR run on the 5' RACE reads, TCRdb lists one record per CDR3 protein. The data show nearly 250,000 distinct CDR3 sequences, roughly 7% seen once. These same data were also listed under a study on yellow fever vaccine responses in identical twins.

Sequencing was performed on memory (CD45RO+) T cells sorted from blood. All receptors derive from a woman between 18 and 29 years old in good health. Each CDR3 is given with its conserved first and last residue. The order of the fields is D gene, clone size, J gene, V gene, CDR3 protein, CDR3 DNA. A D gene is named only where the DNA matches it firmly. Some rows have no size entry. The others give once, few or many, or a class for an expanded clone.

d_call: NA
clone_size: few
j_call: TRBJ2-1
v_call: TRBV12-3/TRBV12-4
cdr3_aa: CASSLGSSFYNEQFF
cdr3_nt: TGTGCCAGCAGTTTAGGCTCTAGTTTCTACAATGAGCAGTTCTTC

d_call: TRBD2
clone_size: NA
j_call: TRBJ2-2
v_call: TRBV5-6
cdr3_aa: CASSLEWRGGAVGELFF
cdr3_nt: TGTGCCAGCAGCTTGGAGTGGCGCGGGGGGGCTGTCGGGGAGCTGTTTTTT

d_call: NA
clone_size: few
j_call: TRBJ1-1
v_call: TRBV29-1
cdr3_aa: CSVDGGDTNTEAFF
cdr3_nt: TGCAGCGTGGACGGGGGGGACACGAACACTGAAGCTTTCTTT

d_call: TRBD1
clone_size: many
j_call: TRBJ2-6
v_call: TRBV5-1
cdr3_aa: CASSTRGISGANVLTF
cdr3_nt: TGCGCCAGCAGCACCAGGGGGATCTCTGGGGCCAACGTCCTGACTTTC

d_call: NA
clone_size: NA
j_call: TRBJ2-3
v_call: TRBV5-1
cdr3_aa: CASRVSEGTDTQYF
cdr3_nt: TGCGCCAGCAGGGTTAGCGAGGGCACAGATACGCAGTATTTT

d_call: TRBD2
clone_size: NA
j_call: TRBJ2-1
v_call: TRBV12-3/TRBV12-4
cdr3_aa: CASSLAAGGPNEQFF
cdr3_nt: TGTGCCAGCAGTTTGGCGGCGGGGGGGCCCAATGAGCAGTTCTTC

d_call: NA
clone_size: few
j_call: TRBJ1-1
v_call: TRBV6-4
cdr3_aa: CASSDVGVSPEAFF
cdr3_nt: TGTGCCAGCAGTGACGTGGGGGTAAGTCCTGAAGCTTTCTTT

d_call: TRBD1
clone_size: few
j_call: TRBJ2-7
v_call: TRBV6-2/TRBV6-3
cdr3_aa: CASSFQPDRGSGPYF
cdr3_nt: TGTGCCAGCAGTTTCCAACCGGACAGGGGCTCCGGGCCGTACTTC

d_call: NA
clone_size: NA
j_call: TRBJ2-3
v_call: TRBV18
cdr3_aa: CASSPPLTDTQYF
cdr3_nt: TGTGCCAGCTCACCCCCGCTCACAGATACGCAGTATTTT

d_call: NA
clone_size: many
j_call: TRBJ2-2
v_call: TRBV5-1
cdr3_aa: CASSSSVGTGELFF
cdr3_nt: TGCGCCAGCAGTTCTAGCGTGGGCACCGGGGAGCTGTTTTTT

d_call: TRBD1
clone_size: NA
j_call: TRBJ1-1
v_call: TRBV25-1
cdr3_aa: CASSRQGTNTEAFF
cdr3_nt: TGTGCCAGCAGTAGACAGGGGACAAACACTGAAGCTTTCTTT

d_call: NA
clone_size: many
j_call: TRBJ2-7
v_call: TRBV3-1
cdr3_aa: CASSHSSRRGWGEQYF
cdr3_nt: TGTGCCAGCAGCCATAGTTCCCGGAGGGGATGGGGCGAGCAGTACTTC

d_call: NA
clone_size: few
j_call: TRBJ2-1
v_call: TRBV27
cdr3_aa: CASSFEGAYNEQFF
cdr3_nt: TGTGCCAGCAGTTTTGAGGGGGCCTACAATGAGCAGTTCTTC

d_call: NA
clone_size: few
j_call: TRBJ2-7
v_call: TRBV20-1
cdr3_aa: CSVPGLGYEQYF
cdr3_nt: TGCAGTGTGCCAGGCCTAGGCTACGAGCAGTACTTC

d_call: NA
clone_size: few
j_call: TRBJ2-1
v_call: TRBV11-3
cdr3_aa: CASSLVRDLF
cdr3_nt: TGTGCCAGCAGCTTAGTCAGAGACCTGTTC

d_call: NA
clone_size: NA
j_call: TRBJ2-5
v_call: TRBV21-1
cdr3_aa: CASPSPSEETQYF
cdr3_nt: TGTGCCAGCCCTTCTCCGTCGGAAGAGACCCAGTACTTC

d_call: TRBD2
clone_size: NA
j_call: TRBJ2-7
v_call: TRBV5-1
cdr3_aa: CASSHLGLVYEQYF
cdr3_nt: TGCGCCAGCAGCCACCTCGGACTAGTCTACGAGCAGTACTTC

d_call: NA
clone_size: many
j_call: TRBJ1-6
v_call: TRBV7-6
cdr3_aa: CASSRTYNSPLHF
cdr3_nt: TGTGCCAGCAGCCGTACTTATAATTCACCCCTCCACTTT

d_call: NA
clone_size: NA
j_call: TRBJ2-7
v_call: TRBV20-1
cdr3_aa: CSAKGGLDYEQYF
cdr3_nt: TGCAGTGCTAAGGGGGGTTTGGACTACGAGCAGTACTTC

d_call: NA
clone_size: many
j_call: TRBJ2-5
v_call: TRBV12-3/TRBV12-4
cdr3_aa: CASSPLGGPETQYF
cdr3_nt: TGTGCCAGCAGTCCGTTAGGCGGGCCTGAGACCCAGTACTTC

d_call: NA
clone_size: NA
j_call: TRBJ2-5
v_call: TRBV5-1
cdr3_aa: CASSFLNQETQYF
cdr3_nt: TGCGCCAGCAGCTTCCTGAACCAAGAGACCCAGTACTTC

d_call: NA
clone_size: few
j_call: TRBJ1-1
v_call: TRBV5-5
cdr3_aa: CASSFVRDTEAFF
cdr3_nt: TGTGCCAGCAGCTTTGTCCGGGACACTGAAGCTTTCTTT

d_call: TRBD2
clone_size: NA
j_call: TRBJ2-1
v_call: TRBV11-2
cdr3_aa: CASSLQVGGSVSYNEQFF
cdr3_nt: TGTGCCAGCAGCTTACAGGTGGGCGGGAGCGTCTCCTACAATGAGCAGTTCTTC

d_call: TRBD2
clone_size: few
j_call: TRBJ2-1
v_call: TRBV6-2/TRBV6-3
cdr3_aa: CASSYTPPSGGLNEQFF
cdr3_nt: TGTGCCAGCAGTTACACCCCTCCTAGCGGGGGTCTTAATGAGCAGTTCTTC

d_call: NA
clone_size: NA
j_call: TRBJ2-5
v_call: TRBV13
cdr3_aa: CASSLGAEGVKETQYF
cdr3_nt: TGTGCCAGCAGCTTAGGCGCGGAGGGGGTGAAAGAGACCCAGTACTTC

d_call: NA
clone_size: many
j_call: TRBJ2-7
v_call: TRBV5-1
cdr3_aa: CASSRTGNEQYF
cdr3_nt: TGCGCCAGCAGCCGCACAGGGAACGAGCAGTACTTC

d_call: TRBD2
clone_size: few
j_call: TRBJ2-2
v_call: TRBV20-1
cdr3_aa: CSARDSAGGAGELFF
cdr3_nt: TGCAGTGCTAGAGATTCGGCGGGAGGGGCCGGGGAGCTGTTTTTT

d_call: TRBD2
clone_size: many
j_call: TRBJ2-3
v_call: TRBV20-1
cdr3_aa: CSADPAGGRTDTQYF
cdr3_nt: TGCAGTGCCGATCCGGCGGGAGGTAGGACAGATACGCAGTATTTT

d_call: TRBD1
clone_size: many
j_call: TRBJ1-2
v_call: TRBV12-3/TRBV12-4
cdr3_aa: CASSLALRSGGDVGYTF
cdr3_nt: TGTGCCAGCAGTTTAGCGCTACGGTCAGGGGGTGACGTTGGCTACACCTTC

d_call: TRBD1
clone_size: many
j_call: TRBJ1-1
v_call: TRBV5-1
cdr3_aa: CASSFPGRPGQGSFF
cdr3_nt: TGCGCCAGCAGCTTTCCCGGGAGACCGGGACAGGGTTCTTTCTTT

d_call: NA
clone_size: few
j_call: TRBJ1-4
v_call: TRBV9
cdr3_aa: CASSPGWGAEKLFF
cdr3_nt: TGTGCCAGCAGCCCGGGATGGGGTGCGGAAAAACTGTTTTTT

d_call: TRBD2
clone_size: few
j_call: TRBJ2-1
v_call: TRBV29-1
cdr3_aa: CSVATAGDYNEQFF
cdr3_nt: TGCAGCGTAGCGACAGCGGGGGACTACAATGAGCAGTTCTTC

d_call: NA
clone_size: many
j_call: TRBJ1-2
v_call: TRBV15
cdr3_aa: CATSREIEGTGYTF
cdr3_nt: TGTGCCACCAGCAGAGAGATCGAGGGCACTGGCTACACCTTC

d_call: TRBD2
clone_size: few
j_call: TRBJ2-1
v_call: TRBV24-1
cdr3_aa: CATSDSGTSGRTYNEQFF
cdr3_nt: TGTGCCACCAGTGACTCCGGGACTAGCGGGAGGACCTACAATGAGCAGTTCTTC

d_call: NA
clone_size: many
j_call: TRBJ1-5
v_call: TRBV12-3/TRBV12-4
cdr3_aa: CASSLGQSNQPQHF
cdr3_nt: TGTGCCAGCAGTTTGGGTCAGAGCAATCAGCCCCAGCATTTT

d_call: TRBD1
clone_size: many
j_call: TRBJ2-2
v_call: TRBV5-1
cdr3_aa: CASSGGHTGELFF
cdr3_nt: TGCGCCAGCTCAGGGGGCCACACCGGGGAGCTGTTTTTT

d_call: NA
clone_size: many
j_call: TRBJ2-3
v_call: TRBV6-1
cdr3_aa: CASSYGFTDTQYF
cdr3_nt: TGTGCCAGCAGTTACGGCTTCACAGATACGCAGTATTTT

d_call: TRBD2
clone_size: NA
j_call: TRBJ2-5
v_call: TRBV25-1
cdr3_aa: CASSAVLAGGETQYF
cdr3_nt: TGTGCCAGCAGCGCAGTACTAGCGGGAGGGGAGACCCAGTACTTC

d_call: TRBD1
clone_size: few
j_call: TRBJ2-3
v_call: TRBV5-1
cdr3_aa: CASTRDRGIVGDTQYF
cdr3_nt: TGCGCCAGCACCCGGGACAGGGGTATCGTGGGAGATACGCAGTATTTT

d_call: NA
clone_size: NA
j_call: TRBJ2-1
v_call: TRBV7-9
cdr3_aa: CASRSTGYIGQFF
cdr3_nt: TGTGCCAGCAGAAGTACAGGGTACATAGGGCAGTTCTTC

d_call: NA
clone_size: medium-sized
j_call: TRBJ1-5
v_call: TRBV12-3/TRBV12-4
cdr3_aa: CASGASNQPQHF
cdr3_nt: TGTGCCAGCGGGGCTAGCAATCAGCCCCAGCATTTT

d_call: TRBD1
clone_size: NA
j_call: TRBJ2-7
v_call: TRBV20-1
cdr3_aa: CSARDPGQGPYEQYF
cdr3_nt: TGCAGTGCTAGAGACCCGGGACAGGGTCCCTACGAGCAGTACTTC

d_call: NA
clone_size: NA
j_call: TRBJ1-1
v_call: TRBV19
cdr3_aa: CASSMRTQGGEAFF
cdr3_nt: TGTGCCAGTAGTATGAGGACACAGGGTGGTGAAGCTTTCTTT

d_call: NA
clone_size: NA
j_call: TRBJ1-1
v_call: TRBV20-1
cdr3_aa: CSVAGRVNTEAFF
cdr3_nt: TGCAGTGTAGCGGGACGGGTGAACACTGAAGCTTTCTTT

d_call: NA
clone_size: few
j_call: TRBJ2-7
v_call: TRBV7-2
cdr3_aa: CASSSPTSYEQYF
cdr3_nt: TGTGCCAGCAGCTCCCCTACTTCCTACGAGCAGTACTTC

d_call: NA
clone_size: many
j_call: TRBJ2-2
v_call: TRBV6-5
cdr3_aa: CASSYSKGTQDTGELFF
cdr3_nt: TGTGCCAGCAGTTACTCGAAGGGAACTCAGGACACCGGGGAGCTGTTTTTT

d_call: NA
clone_size: NA
j_call: TRBJ2-2
v_call: TRBV2
cdr3_aa: CASNEGTNTGELFF
cdr3_nt: TGTGCCAGCAACGAAGGCACGAACACCGGGGAGCTGTTTTTT

d_call: NA
clone_size: once
j_call: TRBJ2-2
v_call: TRBV3-1
cdr3_aa: CASSQRDKVTGELFF
cdr3_nt: TGTGCCAGCAGCCAAAGAGACAAAGTCACCGGGGAGCTGTTTTTT

d_call: NA
clone_size: few
j_call: TRBJ2-2
v_call: TRBV25-1
cdr3_aa: CASSEPGFGHTGELFF
cdr3_nt: TGTGCCAGCAGTGAACCGGGATTCGGGCACACCGGGGAGCTGTTTTTT

d_call: NA
clone_size: many
j_call: TRBJ2-5
v_call: TRBV28
cdr3_aa: CASSKRTGTYQETQYF
cdr3_nt: TGTGCCAGCAGTAAACGAACCGGGACGTACCAAGAGACCCAGTACTTC

d_call: NA
clone_size: many
j_call: TRBJ2-3
v_call: TRBV3-1
cdr3_aa: CASSSRLYTDTQYF
cdr3_nt: TGTGCCAGCAGCTCACGGCTGTACACAGATACGCAGTATTTT

d_call: TRBD1
clone_size: NA
j_call: TRBJ2-1
v_call: TRBV15
cdr3_aa: CATSRDAAGQGYNEQFF
cdr3_nt: TGTGCCACCAGCAGAGATGCTGCGGGACAGGGGTACAATGAGCAGTTCTTC

d_call: NA
clone_size: NA
j_call: TRBJ2-3
v_call: TRBV5-1
cdr3_aa: CASEAGLGTDTQYF
cdr3_nt: TGCGCCAGCGAGGCTGGGTTGGGCACAGATACGCAGTATTTT

d_call: TRBD1
clone_size: few
j_call: TRBJ2-5
v_call: TRBV5-1
cdr3_aa: CASRVQGAGETQYF
cdr3_nt: TGCGCCAGCAGAGTACAGGGGGCGGGGGAGACCCAGTACTTC

d_call: NA
clone_size: many
j_call: TRBJ2-1
v_call: TRBV12-3/TRBV12-4
cdr3_aa: CASSSSSHSYNEQFF
cdr3_nt: TGTGCCAGCAGTTCTTCTAGCCACTCCTACAATGAGCAGTTCTTC

d_call: TRBD1
clone_size: few
j_call: TRBJ2-1
v_call: TRBV7-2
cdr3_aa: CASSGTGEYNEQFF
cdr3_nt: TGTGCCAGCAGTGGGACAGGGGAATACAATGAGCAGTTCTTC

d_call: NA
clone_size: few
j_call: TRBJ2-1
v_call: TRBV20-1
cdr3_aa: CSAGTRTSYNEQFF
cdr3_nt: TGCAGTGCTGGAACTAGGACCTCCTACAATGAGCAGTTCTTC